A selection of T cell receptor beta chains follows, all from one sample in a study of T cell repertoires in cytomegalovirus infection. Via MiXCR, TCRdb re-called the reads, giving one row per CDR3 protein. The sample lists roughly 140,000 distinct CDR3 sequences, 20% to 30% occurring once. Sequenced input: PBMCs. These receptors came from a human donor in good health (CMV status not recorded). Some clones in this sample may be carry-over from other donors' samples. Each CDR3 is given with its conserved first and last residue. The order of the fields is V gene, J gene, D gene, clone size, CDR3 DNA, CDR3 protein. The D gene is left open where the match is weak. The listing skips clone size in some rows; elsewhere it reads once, few, many or a size class.

>TRBV28|TRBJ2-2|NA|NA
TGTGCCAGCAGCTACCCGAACACCGGGGAGCTGTTTTTT
CASSYPNTGELFF
>TRBV7-2|TRBJ1-2|NA|many
TGTGCCAGCAGCTTCGCAGGGGAAAACTATGGCTACACCTTC
CASSFAGENYGYTF
>TRBV20-1|TRBJ2-1|TRBD2|few
TGCAGTGCTAGTCTAACGGGGGGGCAGGGGGAGCAGTTCTTC
CSASLTGGQGEQFF
>TRBV12-3/TRBV12-4|TRBJ1-5|NA|few
TGTGCCAGCAGCCTGAGGGCAGGGCAGCCCCAGCATTTT
CASSLRAGQPQHF
>TRBV5-4|TRBJ2-3|NA|NA
TGTGCCAGCAGCTTTGGGGGGCAGGGGGGAACAGATACGCAGTATTTT
CASSFGGQGGTDTQYF
>TRBV20-1|TRBJ1-6|NA|NA
TGCAGTGCTAGAGAGGGCAGCTCCTATAATTCACCCCTCCACTTT
CSAREGSSYNSPLHF
>TRBV28|TRBJ2-7|NA|NA
TGTGCCAGCAGTCTGGACTTTTTTGGTGAGCAGTACTTC
CASSLDFFGEQYF
>TRBV7-2|TRBJ2-1|TRBD2|few
TGTGCCAGCAGCTTACTAGCGGGGGGGCCCAATGAGCAGTTCTTC
CASSLLAGGPNEQFF
>TRBV28|TRBJ1-5|TRBD1|NA
TGTGCCAGCAGCGACAGGGGCCTTGGGCCCCAGCATTTT
CASSDRGLGPQHF
>TRBV6-1|TRBJ1-5|TRBD1|NA
TGTGCCAGCAGCCAGGACAGGGGGCGAAATCAGCCCCAGCATTTT
CASSQDRGRNQPQHF